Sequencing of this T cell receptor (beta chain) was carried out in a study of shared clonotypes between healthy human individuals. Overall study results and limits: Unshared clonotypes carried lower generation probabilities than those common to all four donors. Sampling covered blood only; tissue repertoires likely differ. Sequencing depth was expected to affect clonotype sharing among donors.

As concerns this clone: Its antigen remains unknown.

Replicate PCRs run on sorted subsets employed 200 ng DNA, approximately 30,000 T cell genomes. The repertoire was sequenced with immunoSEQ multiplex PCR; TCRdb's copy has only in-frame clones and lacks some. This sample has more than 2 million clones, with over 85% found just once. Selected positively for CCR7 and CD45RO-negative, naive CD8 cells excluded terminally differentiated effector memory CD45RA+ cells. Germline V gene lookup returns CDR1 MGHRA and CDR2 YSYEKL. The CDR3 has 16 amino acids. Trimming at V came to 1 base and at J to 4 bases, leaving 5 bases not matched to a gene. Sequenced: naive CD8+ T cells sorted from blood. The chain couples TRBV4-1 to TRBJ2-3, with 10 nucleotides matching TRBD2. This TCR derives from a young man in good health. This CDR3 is CASSQVASGSPDTQYF. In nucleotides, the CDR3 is TGCGCCAGCAGCCAAGTTGCTAGCGGGAGTCCAGATACGCAGTATTTT.